What follows are 32 T cell receptor beta chains derived from one specimen sequenced in a study of post-analysis software for immune sequencing data. Every TCR beta cDNA library bore unique molecular identifiers. MiXCR, applied by TCRdb to the PCR reads, yields one record per CDR3 protein. The table lists around 160,000 distinct CDR3 sequences, under 40% of them singletons. The sample here was blood, taken after autologous hematopoietic stem cell transplantation. The receptors come from a girl between 10 and 17 years old with multiple sclerosis.

This clonotype was seen more than once but under ten times. The chain couples TRBV6-2 or TRBV6-3 to TRBJ1-5; unclear D gene. Trimming removed 5 bases from V and 3 bases from J, with 20 bases in between. Germline CDR1 MNHEY, CDR2 SVGEGT. This CDR3 is built from 17 residues. CDR3 sequence reads: CASSTVPPGRDNQPQHF. DNA of the CDR3: TGTGCCAGCAGTACCGTCCCTCCGGGTAGGGACAATCAGCCCCAGCATTTT.

V is TRBV3-1 and J is TRBJ2-5; D gene ambiguous. The J call may be mistaken, given a closer DNA end match to TRBJ2-7. CDR3 length equals 14 residues. Per germline, CDR1 LGHDT and CDR2 YNNKEL (reference sequence). CDR3 residues: CASSPSGTTYEQYF. The CDR3 DNA is TGTGCCAGCAGCCCCTCCGGCACAACTTACGAGCAGTACTTC.

In this sample, this clonotype turned up a few times. The chain uses TRBV15 and TRBJ2-1; D gene ambiguous. Trimming pared 1 base from V and 7 bases from J, leaving 11 bases between. Germline CDR1 reads LNHNV; CDR2 reads YYDKDF (reference sequence). The CDR3 covers 14 residues. CDR3 sequence reads: CATSRAEVGNEQFF. The CDR3 bases are TGTGCCACCAGCAGAGCCGAGGTTGGGAATGAGCAGTTCTTC.

The chain employs TRBV7-3 and TRBJ2-1, with TRBD2 matching 13 bases. Germline V gene lookup returns CDR1 SGHTA and CDR2 FQGTGA. This CDR3 is 17 amino acids long. After removal of 5 bases from V and 7 bases from J, the junction contained 11 bases not matched to a gene. The CDR3 region has the DNA TGTGCCAGCAGCCTTAAGAAACTAGCGGGAGGGCCTAATGAGCAGTTCTTC. Its protein product is CASSLKKLAGGPNEQFF.

This chain connects TRBV10-3 to TRBJ1-2; 11 bases are shared with TRBD1. Trimming cost V 10 bases and J 10 bases; bases outside gene matches: 5. The CDR3 extends over 11 amino acids. CDR1 is ENHRY and CDR2 is SYGVKD in the germline V gene. The CDR3 loop is CATGTGGVYTF. In DNA, the CDR3 is TGTGCCACCGGGACAGGGGGGGTCTACACCTTC.

This clonotype was picked up a small number of times. The chain combines TRBV5-5 with TRBJ1-4, with TRBD1 as a possible D gene (5 bases). Germline V gives CDR1 SGHKS, CDR2 YYEKEE (reference sequence). The length of the CDR3 is 15 residues. Trimming took off 1 base at V and 7 bases at J, with 14 bases between the two ends. CDR3 protein: CASSLLGQTPEKLFF. DNA of the CDR3: TGTGCCAGCAGCTTGCTGGGGCAGACCCCTGAAAAACTGTTTTTT.

With regard to this clonotype: This may arise from a read error, as a much more abundant clone is one base away. This rearrangement joins TRBV20-1 to TRBJ2-1; D gene ambiguous. The CDR3 is 12 residues long. Per germline, CDR1 DFQATT and CDR2 SNEGSKA (reference sequence). V lost 1 base and J 10 bases, leaving 11 bases between the germline ends. DNA for the CDR3: TGCAGTGCTAGAGGACCTCAGCAGGAGCAGTTCTTC. Protein: CSARGPQQEQFF.

The chain employs TRBV7-2 and TRBJ2-7; maybe TRBD1 (5 bases). The ends were cut back, 5 bases at V and 2 bases at J, with 10 bases in the middle. Per the germline V gene, CDR1 is SGHTA and CDR2 is FQGNSA. The CDR3 consists of 13 residues. CDR3 DNA: TGTGCCAGCAGCGTCAAGGGGCCCTACGAGCAGTACTTC. Translating gives CASSVKGPYEQYF.

The genes are TRBV21-1 and TRBJ2-5; the D call in the table, TRBD1, was not verified against the DNA. The DNA end is a closer match to TRBJ2-7, so the J assignment may be wrong. TRBV21-1 corresponds to a pseudogene. This CDR3 spans 14 amino acids. DNA of the CDR3: TGTGCCAGCAGCAAAAGGGGGGCCGACTTCGAGCAGTACTTC. Translation gives CASSKRGADFEQYF.

In this sample, this clonotype turned up many times. The rearrangement links TRBV12-3 or TRBV12-4 to TRBJ2-1; D is ambiguous. This CDR3 spans 16 amino acids. Trimming removed 7 bases at V and 2 bases at J, with 18 bases between. For the CDR3, the DNA is TGTGCCAGCACCCACCTGACCGGAAGGACCTACAATGAGCAGTTCTTC. It codes for CASTHLTGRTYNEQFF.

In the case of this clonotype: A much larger clone lies one base from this, so it may be a read error. V gene TRBV7-6 combines with J gene TRBJ2-7; D is ambiguous. The germline V gene has CDR1 SGHVS and CDR2 FNYEAQ. The CDR3 is 18 residues long. V dropped 4 bases and J dropped 3 bases, with 25 bases sitting between them. CDR3 sequence reads: CASSCSSLMVGWGYEQYF. The CDR3 coding sequence is TGTGCCAGCAGCTGTTCGTCGTTGATGGTAGGGTGGGGCTACGAGCAGTACTTC.

This clonotype was observed a few times. The genes are TRBV5-1 and TRBJ1-2; the D is unclear. Germline assignment: CDR1 SGHRS and CDR2 YFSETQ. The CDR3 is 14 residues long. V was clipped by 0 bases and J by 8 bases, with 14 bases between them. CDR3 residues: CASSLGVAESGYTF. In DNA, the CDR3 is TGCGCCAGCAGCTTGGGTGTGGCAGAGTCCGGCTACACCTTC.

The chain employs TRBV5-6 and TRBJ2-5; a weak D match, TRBD2 (5 bases). The CDR3 runs to 14 residues. Germline V gives CDR1 SGHDT, CDR2 YYEEEE. The V gene lost 4 bases and the J gene lost 4 bases, with 14 bases spanning the gap. In nucleotides, the CDR3 is TGTGCCAGCAGCGAGAGGGTTGGCCGAGAGACCCAGTACTTC. Its protein is CASSERVGRETQYF.

In its sample, this clonotype was seen a few times. The rearrangement uses TRBV20-1 and TRBJ1-1, with 8 bases identical to TRBD1. CDR1 DFQATT and CDR2 SNEGSKA come from the germline V gene (reference sequence). The CDR3 contains 14 residues. J lost 1 base, V lost 7 bases, and 8 bases had no gene match. The CDR3 sequence is CSVPTGAANTEAFF. The DNA of the CDR3 is TGCAGTGTTCCGACAGGGGCGGCGAACACTGAAGCTTTCTTT.

This chain joins TRBV2 and TRBJ1-2; D perhaps matches TRBD1 (5 bases). Germline V gene lookup returns CDR1 SNHLY and CDR2 FYNNEI. V was clipped by 7 bases and J by 6 bases, with 15 bases between them. The CDR3 loop spans 13 amino acids. CDR3 in amino acids: CASNTDPGHGYTF. For the CDR3, the DNA is TGTGCCAGCAATACCGATCCAGGGCATGGCTACACCTTC.

This clonotype was counted between two and nine times. The chain recombines TRBV6-2 or TRBV6-3 with TRBJ1-6; D gene ambiguous. Germline CDR1 reads MNHEY; CDR2 reads SVGEGT. The CDR3 covers 16 residues. V dropped 2 bases and J dropped 5 bases, with 13 bases sitting between them. The CDR3 sequence: CASSYDRTAHNSPLHF. The CDR3, as DNA: TGTGCCAGCAGTTACGACCGGACTGCGCATAATTCACCCCTCCACTTT.

The CDR3 region has the DNA TGTGCCGGCGAAAGAGCGACTAATGAAAAACTGTTTTTT. As protein: CAGERATNEKLFF. This sequence joins TRBV28 and TRBJ1-4; D gene ambiguous. The V and J ends lost 11 bases and 2 bases respectively, with 12 bases between them. The CDR3 covers 13 residues. Germline V gives CDR1 MDHEN, CDR2 SYDVKM.

This chain connects TRBV5-1 to TRBJ2-1; D might be TRBD2 (6 bases). The V and J ends lost 0 bases and 8 bases respectively, with 12 bases between them. Per the germline V gene, CDR1 is SGHRS and CDR2 is YFSETQ. The CDR3 loop spans 14 amino acids. For the CDR3, the DNA is TGCGCCAGCAGCTTGGGGGGGAGGCCGGATGAGCAGTTCTTC. Translation: CASSLGGRPDEQFF.

The V call is TRBV18, the J call TRBJ2-3; D gene unclear. The CDR3 runs 15 residues. Trimming pared 1 base from V and 2 bases from J, leaving 10 bases between. Per germline, CDR1 KGHSH and CDR2 LQKENI. The CDR3, as DNA: TGTGCCAGCTCACCACGCCCAGAGTTCACAGATACGCAGTATTTT. It codes for CASSPRPEFTDTQYF.

This clonotype was observed a few times. This chain links TRBV6-5 with TRBJ2-7; D uncertain. Germline CDR1 is MNHEY and CDR2 is SVGAGI. The CDR3 extends over 13 amino acids. Trimming stripped 0 bases from V and 5 bases from J, with 8 bases between. The CDR3 loop reads CASSYSLANEQYF. The CDR3 DNA sequence: TGTGCCAGCAGTTACTCCCTCGCGAACGAGCAGTACTTC.

This clonotype was detected many times. The V and J genes are TRBV6-2 or TRBV6-3 and TRBJ2-7; D gene unclear. Germline V gene sequence: CDR1 MNHEY, CDR2 SVGEGT. Between the trimmed V and J ends, which lost 1 base and 3 bases, there was a span of 4 bases. The CDR3 is 12 residues long. CDR3 nucleotide sequence: TGTGCCAGCAGTTACTACGGCTACGAGCAGTACTTC. This gives the protein CASSYYGYEQYF.

J is TRBJ1-1 and V is TRBV29-1, with a tentative D call TRBD1 (6 bases). The germline V gene has CDR1 SQVTM and CDR2 ANQGSEA. Trimming removed 3 bases from V and 3 bases from J, with 14 bases in between. CDR3 length: 14 amino acids. CDR3 nucleotide sequence: TGCAGCGTTGAGCCGGGGGGGCGCGACACTGAAGCTTTCTTT. Translating it yields CSVEPGGRDTEAFF.

In its sample, this clonotype was seen once. One end of the junction does not line up with germline, which may come from a read error. CDR3 nucleotide sequence: TGTGCCAGCAGCTTAGGGGGGCTAGCGATTTACAATGAGCAATTCTTC. The encoded protein is CASSLGGLAIYNEQFF. The chain recombines TRBV7-2 with TRBJ2-1; either TRBD1 or TRBD2 may fit D (6 bases each). The CDR3 runs to 16 residues. Germline V gene data show CDR1 as SGHTA and CDR2 as FQGNSA. The full variable domain, completed using reference TRBV7-2 and TRBJ2-1, is GAGVSQSPSNKVTEKGKDVELRCDPISGHTALYWYRQSLGQGLEFLIYFQGNSAPDKSGLPSDRFSAERTGGSVSTLTIQRTQQEDSAVYLCASSLGGLAIYNEQFFGPGTRLTVL.

The gene calls are TRBV20-1 and TRBJ1-2; D is ambiguous. In germline, CDR1 is DFQATT, CDR2 SNEGSKA (reference sequence). Trimming stripped 1 base from V and 8 bases from J, with 14 bases between. The length of the CDR3 is 13 residues. The CDR3 reads CSARGSRDGGYTF. The DNA for the CDR3 is TGCAGTGCTAGAGGCTCCCGCGACGGAGGCTACACCTTC.

The chain is built from TRBV3-1 and TRBJ1-6, with unresolved D. The germline V and J ends were trimmed by 0 bases and 5 bases, with 8 bases remaining between them. CDR1 and CDR2 from the germline V gene are LGHDT and YNNKEL (reference sequence). This CDR3 region has 15 residues. CDR3 protein: CASSQEPTNNSPLHF. CDR3 DNA: TGTGCCAGCAGCCAAGAGCCGACAAATAATTCACCCCTCCACTTT.

As to this clonotype: A far bigger clonotype differs at one base, so this is likely a read error. The rearrangement uses TRBV20-1 and TRBJ2-5; D gene ambiguous. This CDR3 region has 11 residues. Germline lookup yields CDR1 DFQATT and CDR2 SNEGSKA (reference sequence). CDR3 region: CSAQFQEAQYF. CDR3 sequence (DNA): TGCAGTGCACAGTTTCAAGAGGCCCAGTACTTC.

The V gene is TRBV7-2, the J gene TRBJ2-7; 8 bases are a match to TRBD2. Germline V gene data show CDR1 as SGHTA and CDR2 as FQGNSA. The junction had 10 bases not matched to a gene; V was cut back by 5 bases and J by 4 bases. This CDR3 is 15 amino acids long. As DNA, the CDR3 is TGTGCCAGCAGCCCTCGGGGACTAGGGCCGTACGAGCAGTACTTC. As protein: CASSPRGLGPYEQYF.

This clonotype was detected only a few times. The V call is TRBV10-3, the J call TRBJ2-1; TRBD1 agrees at 11 bases. The CDR3 consists of 15 residues. The germline V gene encodes CDR1 ENHRY and CDR2 SYGVKD. Trimming cost V 2 bases and J 9 bases; bases outside gene matches: 6. The CDR3 DNA reads TGTGCCATCAGTGAGACGCCGGGACAGGGGGGTGAGCAGTTCTTC. It codes for CAISETPGQGGEQFF.

The chain carries TRBV28 and TRBJ2-3; D unclear. This CDR3 contains 13 residues. Trimming removed 3 bases at V and 3 bases at J, with 7 bases between. Germline V lookup: CDR1 MDHEN, CDR2 SYDVKM. The CDR3 DNA reads as TGTGCCAGCAGTTTCAGGTTGACAGATACGCAGTATTTT. Translating gives CASSFRLTDTQYF.

The chain has TRBV4-1 and TRBJ1-1; maybe TRBD1 (5 bases). This CDR3 has 13 residues. V lost 6 bases and J 1 base, leaving 9 bases between the germline ends. The germline CDR1 and CDR2 sequences are MGHRA and YSYEKL. This chain's CDR3 is CASRPTENTEAFF. Written as DNA, the CDR3 is TGCGCCAGCAGGCCGACAGAGAACACTGAAGCTTTCTTT.

The V and J genes are TRBV10-3 and TRBJ2-6; D is unresolved. CDR3 length: 17 residues. Deletions cut 0 bases from V and 0 bases from J, with 9 bases between. CDR1 and CDR2 from the germline V gene are ENHRY and SYGVKD. In DNA, the CDR3 is TGTGCCATCAGTGAGTCTTTCCCAGGCTCTGGGGCCAACGTCCTGACTTTC. It specifies CAISESFPGSGANVLTF.

This chain connects TRBV7-2 to TRBJ2-2; D is ambiguous. There are 14 residues in the CDR3. V gave up 5 bases and J gave up 7 bases, with 14 bases separating them. The V gene's germline CDR1 is SGHTA and CDR2 FQGNSA. CDR3 nucleotides: TGTGCCAGCAGCCTACGCCCCACTATCGGGGAGCTGTTTTTT. Translation: CASSLRPTIGELFF.